There are many counts of the clone carrying this T cell receptor beta chain. The antigen remains unidentified. Researchers reported that TCR beta cDNA libraries carried unique molecular identifiers. The T cell input of roughly 1 to 11 million gave about half a million cDNA molecules. MiXCR, run by TCRdb on the PCR reads, gives a single entry per CDR3 protein. This sample has 700,000 to 800,000 distinct CDR3 sequences, with about 27% found just once. CDR3 size: 15 residues. Trimming pared 1 base from V and 1 base from J, leaving 10 bases between. The V gene's germline CDR1 is SGHTA and CDR2 FQGNSA. The record originates from a study of post-analysis software for immune sequencing data. Whole-study context: Secondary progressive, relapsing-remitting and progressive-relapsing multiple sclerosis were among the included disease courses. Broader study findings: By F measure, samples from a shared preparation batch strongly co-clustered. Versus controls, multiple sclerosis patients showed significantly lower diversity (normalized Chao1). The five TRBV segments detected at higher frequency in patients than in controls included TRBV5-6, TRBV5-1 and TRBV20-1.

V usage is TRBV7-2 and J usage is TRBJ1-2; D unclear. The clonotype comes from a girl aged 5-17 years with multiple sclerosis. The sequenced sample was blood. CDR3 sequence reads: CASSLVFPDNYGYTF. CDR3 DNA: TGTGCCAGCAGCTTAGTGTTTCCGGATAACTATGGCTACACCTTC.